This TCR beta chain was captured in a study of blood T cell repertoires in COVID-19. Original analysis: Reference gene primers were amplified, and this amplification served to estimate nucleated cell counts. TCRdb's table, derived via immunoSEQ multiplex PCR, lists solely in-frame clones and lacks some. V and J calls and clone size are those listed in that table; D and trimming were worked out from the DNA. The sample carries over 250,000 clones, approximately 79% recorded once. Germline V gene lookup returns CDR1 ENHRY and CDR2 SYGVKD. V dropped 2 bases and J dropped 5 bases, with 9 bases sitting between them. The length of the CDR3 is 13 residues. This clone showed up just a few times.

The sequenced sample consisted of PBMCs or T cells enriched from blood (not recorded which). This sequence joins TRBV10-3 and TRBJ2-5, with D possibly matching TRBD1 (6 bases). The receptor comes from a man aged 25-45 years with acute COVID-19. CDR3 bases: TGTGCCATCAGTGAGACAGGGCGGGAGACCCAGTACTTC. Amino acid sequence: CAISETGRETQYF.